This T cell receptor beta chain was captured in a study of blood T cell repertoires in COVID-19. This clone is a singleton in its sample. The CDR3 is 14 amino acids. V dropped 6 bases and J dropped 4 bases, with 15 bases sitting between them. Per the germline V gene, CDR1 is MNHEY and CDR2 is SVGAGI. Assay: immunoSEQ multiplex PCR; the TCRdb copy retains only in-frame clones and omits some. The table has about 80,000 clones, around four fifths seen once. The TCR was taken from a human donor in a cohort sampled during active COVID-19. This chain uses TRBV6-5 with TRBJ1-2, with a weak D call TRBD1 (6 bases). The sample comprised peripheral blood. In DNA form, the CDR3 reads TGTGCCAGCAGCTTACAGGGACCTACCTATGGCTACACCTTC. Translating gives CASSLQGPTYGYTF.